This TCR beta chain was recorded in a study of T cell responses to AZD1222 COVID-19 vaccine. With 5 bases removed from V and 6 bases from J, the gap between germline ends came to 13 bases. The CDR3 spans 13 residues. In germline, CDR1 is MNHEY, CDR2 SVGEGT. Only in-frame clones appear in the TCRdb table, and some are missing; sequencing was by immunoSEQ multiplex PCR. The sample has nearly 110,000 clones, around nine tenths seen once. The chain links TRBV6-2 or TRBV6-3 to TRBJ1-2, with no clear D. Sequenced material: peripheral blood, taken 28 days after the second AZD1222 dose. The TCR originated in an adult who received the AZD1222 COVID-19 vaccine. Here the CDR3 DNA reads TGTGCCAGCAGTACGGCCCTTGGGAATGGCTACACCTTC. Translated, it gives CASSTALGNGYTF.